The clone carrying this TCR beta chain was seen once. Libraries were prepared by immunoSEQ multiplex PCR; TCRdb keeps only in-frame clonotypes and omits some of them. The sample shows around 500,000 clones, roughly 90% of them seen only once. This specimen comes from a study of blood T cell repertoires in COVID-19. CDR1 is SGHTA and CDR2 is FQGNSA in the germline V gene. Unmatched junction bases numbered 9, after V lost 3 bases and J lost 8 bases. This CDR3 is 16 amino acids long. The V gene is TRBV7-2, the J gene TRBJ1-4, with 10 bases lining up with TRBD1. Material for sequencing was PBMCs or T cells enriched from blood (not recorded which). The receptor comes from a woman in her forties who had recovered from COVID-19. The CDR3 region has the DNA TGTGCCAGCAGCTTGAGGAGACAGGGGGCCGGGGAAAAACTGTTTTTT. It is translated as CASSLRRQGAGEKLFF.